The 16 T cell receptor beta chains below were found in one sample sequenced in a study of metastatic and nonmetastatic thyroid tumors (dated by TCRdb to between 2020 and 2021). The library was generated by PCR. Reads for this sample came from an Illumina HiSeq 4000. TCRdb handled the public reads itself, with Q25 trimming in fastp and clone calling in MiXCR, and kept productive beta chains. This sample has 50,000 to 65,000 clones in its table, and less than 5% of those were observed once. The biggest ten clones account for approximately 20% of the sample. No patient had received any treatment before thyroid surgery. Sequenced: blood. The receptors were gathered from a female donor with papillary thyroid cancer or a benign thyroid nodule (not recorded which). Some clones in this sample may be carry-over from other donors' samples.

This clone was detected many times. This chain connects TRBV28 to TRBJ1-4; 7 bases fit TRBD1. This CDR3 contains 16 residues. CDR1 is MDHEN, CDR2 SYDVKM, per germline. Trimming removed 6 bases from V and 6 bases from J; junction bases left unmatched: 13. CDR3 nucleotides: TGTGCCAGCAGCCGAATACACGGCAGGGGGGATGAAAAACTGTTTTTT. Translated, it gives CASSRIHGRGDEKLFF.

This clone was counted between two and nine times. This may come from a read error, since a much larger clone is one base off. The rearrangement links TRBV29-1 to TRBJ2-6, with 9 bases that match TRBD1. This CDR3 has 15 residues. The V gene end was trimmed by 5 bases and the J gene end by 3 bases; junction bases not matched to a gene: 5. Germline CDR1 SQVTM, CDR2 ANQGSEA. The CDR3 DNA reads TGCAGCGTTCTGGGGACAGGGAGTGGGGCCAACGTCCTGACTTTC. This codes for CSVLGTGSGANVLTF.

This chain connects TRBV20-1 to TRBJ2-3, with 8 bases matching TRBD2. Losses at the gene ends were 0 bases for V and 14 bases for J; bases not matched to a gene: 19. CDR1 and CDR2 (germline): DFQATT, SNEGSKA (reference sequence). The CDR3 length is 16 residues. The CDR3 nucleotides are TGCAGTGCTAGAGATTCCAGCGGGAGTTCGCCAGCTAGGCGGTATTTT. The encoded protein is CSARDSSGSSPARRYF.

The J gene is TRBJ1-3, the V gene TRBV6-5, with no clear D. Germline values: CDR1 MNHEY, CDR2 SVGAGI. The V and J ends lost 2 bases and 1 base respectively, with 3 bases between them. This CDR3 is 13 amino acids long. The CDR3 region has the DNA TGTGCCAGCAGTTACATATCTGGAAACACCATATATTTT. As protein: CASSYISGNTIYF.

There are many counts of this clone. The rearrangement links TRBV4-1 to TRBJ2-1; 8 nucleotides align to TRBD2. J gave up 3 bases and V 4 bases, and 14 bases lay outside the gene matches. Germline CDR1 is MGHRA and CDR2 is YSYEKL. CDR3 length: 18 amino acids. CDR3 sequence reads: CASSRSIAGSRSYNEQFF. CDR3 nucleotides: TGCGCCAGCAGCCGCTCCATAGCGGGGTCTCGGAGCTACAATGAGCAGTTCTTC.

This clone has a count of ten or more. V usage is TRBV27 and J usage is TRBJ2-1; TRBD2 matches 7 bases. CDR1 and CDR2 from the germline V gene are MNHEY and SMNVEV (reference sequence). The CDR3 spans 15 residues. V dropped 2 bases and J dropped 8; count of bases not matched to a gene: 9. The DNA for the CDR3 is TGTGCCAGCAGTTTACGACTAGCCCGTTCTCATGAGCAGTTCTTC. This gives the protein CASSLRLARSHEQFF.

This clone was seen at least ten times. The rearrangement links TRBV11-3 to TRBJ2-1; unclear D gene. Germline lookup yields CDR1 SGHNT and CDR2 YENEEA. V was clipped by 3 bases and J by 2 bases, with 11 bases between them. The CDR3 length is 15 residues. CDR3 sequence reads: CASSLTKTPYNEQFF. Written as DNA, the CDR3 is TGTGCCAGCAGCTTGACCAAAACCCCCTACAATGAGCAGTTCTTC.

This clone was seen more than once but under ten times. The genes are TRBV3-1 and TRBJ1-1; D gene unclear. CDR3 length: 12 amino acids. With 4 bases removed from V and 10 bases from J, the gap between germline ends came to 13 bases. Germline CDR1 LGHDT, CDR2 YNNKEL (reference sequence). CDR3 in DNA: TGTGCCAGCAGCCTGACCGGGAAGGGAGCTTTCTTT. This gives the protein CASSLTGKGAFF.

This clone showed up many times. The genes are TRBV13 and TRBJ2-3; D is perhaps TRBD2 (6 bases). Germline CDR1 is PRHDT and CDR2 is FYEKMQ (reference sequence). The CDR3 is made up of 15 amino acids. Trimming shortened V by 5 bases and J by 4 bases, and 16 bases separated the two germline ends. In DNA form, the CDR3 reads TGTGCCAGCAGCCGCGGACCAGGAGGGGCAGATACGCAGTATTTT. Amino acid sequence: CASSRGPGGADTQYF.

This clone has only a few counts. V gene TRBV20-1 combines with J gene TRBJ1-2; TRBD1 might be the D (6 bases). V gave up 5 bases and J gave up 8 bases, with 12 bases separating them. The germline V gene encodes CDR1 DFQATT and CDR2 SNEGSKA (reference sequence). The CDR3 contains 11 residues. This CDR3 is CSADTGSGYTF. CDR3 DNA: TGCAGTGCTGATACAGGGAGCGGCTACACCTTC.

Worth noting for this clone: A read error may produce the germline difference seen at one junction end. At the DNA level, this CDR3 is encoded by other sequences in the same sample as well. The chain uses TRBV7-2 and TRBJ2-7, with no clear D. The CDR3 contains 13 residues. CDR1 and CDR2 (germline): SGHTA, FQGNSA. Written as DNA, the CDR3 is TGTGCCAGCAGCTCCCGTCGTGGGCTCGAGCAGCACTTC. As protein: CASSSRRGLEQHF.

V and J are TRBV30 and TRBJ1-2, with D perhaps matching TRBD1 (5 bases). The CDR3 spans 14 residues. Trimming removed 4 bases at V and 8 bases at J, with 20 bases between. Germline assignment: CDR1 GTSNPN and CDR2 SVGIG (reference sequence). The CDR3 bases are TGTGCCTGGATACGGATAGGGGTAAGAGGAGGCTACACCTTC. Protein product: CAWIRIGVRGGYTF.

This clone was seen at least ten times. The rearrangement joins TRBV24-1 to TRBJ2-6; D is uncertain. Germline CDR1 and CDR2: KGHDR and SFDVKD. Trimming pared 3 bases from V and 0 bases from J, leaving 8 bases between. CDR3 length equals 16 residues. The CDR3 loop reads CATSDVRNSGANVLTF. The DNA of the CDR3 is TGTGCCACCAGTGATGTCAGGAACTCTGGGGCCAACGTCCTGACTTTC.

In this sample, this clone turned up many times. J is TRBJ2-7 and V is TRBV5-1, with TRBD2 matching 9 bases. The ends lost 2 bases at V and 4 bases at J; junction bases unmatched: 13. The germline CDR1 and CDR2 sequences are SGHRS and YFSETQ. The CDR3 has 17 residues. The CDR3 DNA reads TGCGCCAGCAGCTTAGGGCTAGCGGGAAGTCAGGGGTACGAGCAGTACTTC. It codes for CASSLGLAGSQGYEQYF.

This clone was counted ten times or more. The sample contains more than one DNA sequence encoding this CDR3. The chain joins TRBV7-9 to TRBJ2-3, with D possibly called TRBD1 or TRBD2 (5 bases each). The V gene's germline CDR1 is SEHNR and CDR2 FQNEAQ (reference sequence). V lost 0 bases, J lost 1 base, and 17 bases lay in between. There are 18 residues in the CDR3. DNA for the CDR3: TGTGCCAGCAGCTTAGCTCGGACGGGACGGGTCCGCACAGATACGCAGTATTTT. It specifies CASSLARTGRVRTDTQYF.

This clone was detected a few times. This rearrangement joins TRBV5-1 to TRBJ2-1; TRBD2 matches 9 bases. Germline V gene data show CDR1 as SGHRS and CDR2 as YFSETQ. The ends lost 2 bases at V and 4 bases at J; junction bases unmatched: 16. The CDR3 is made up of 19 amino acids. In DNA form, the CDR3 reads TGCGCCAGCAGCTTAAGGGCGGGAGGGGAGACTATGGGGTACAATGAGCAGTTCTTC. Protein sequence: CASSLRAGGETMGYNEQFF.